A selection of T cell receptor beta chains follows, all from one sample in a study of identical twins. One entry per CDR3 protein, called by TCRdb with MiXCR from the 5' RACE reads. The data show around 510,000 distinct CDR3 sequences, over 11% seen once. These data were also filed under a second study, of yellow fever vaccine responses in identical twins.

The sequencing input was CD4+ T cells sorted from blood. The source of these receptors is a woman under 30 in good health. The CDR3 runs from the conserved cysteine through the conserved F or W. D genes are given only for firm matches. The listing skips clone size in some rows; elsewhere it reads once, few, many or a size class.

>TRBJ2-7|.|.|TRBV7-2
TGTGCCAGCAGCTTTGGGGGGGCGTACGAGCAGTACTTC
CASSFGGAYEQYF
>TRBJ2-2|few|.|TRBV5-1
TGCGCCAGCAGGATGATCCCGGACACCGGGGAGCTGTTTTTT
CASRMIPDTGELFF
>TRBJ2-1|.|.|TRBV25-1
TGTGCCAGCAGTGTACAGGTCGGGATCTCCTACAATGAGCAGTTCTTC
CASSVQVGISYNEQFF
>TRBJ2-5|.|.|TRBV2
TGTGCCAGCAGTGAAGGCTTAACGAGGCAAGAGACCCAGTACTTC
CASSEGLTRQETQYF
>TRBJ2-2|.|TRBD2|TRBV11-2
TGTGCCAGCAGCTTGGTTAGCGGGGGGGCGTCGAACACCGGGGAGCTGTTTTTT
CASSLVSGGASNTGELFF
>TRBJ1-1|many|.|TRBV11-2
TGTGCCAGCAGCTTAGGTGGGTTTACTGAAGCTTTCTTT
CASSLGGFTEAFF
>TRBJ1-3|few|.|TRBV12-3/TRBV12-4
TGTGCCAGCAGTTTAGCTGGGCCACTCTCTGGAAACACCATATATTTT
CASSLAGPLSGNTIYF
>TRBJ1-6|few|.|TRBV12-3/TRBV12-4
TGTGCCAGCAGCGGGTATACCCCGAATTCACCCCTCCACTTT
CASSGYTPNSPLHF
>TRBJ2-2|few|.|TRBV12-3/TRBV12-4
TGTGCCAGCAGTTTACCCCCCGGGGAGCTGTTTTTT
CASSLPPGELFF
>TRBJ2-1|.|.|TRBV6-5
TGTGCCAGCAGTTTTGAGGGTAGGGACTACAATGAGCAGTTCTTC
CASSFEGRDYNEQFF
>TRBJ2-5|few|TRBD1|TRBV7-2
TGTGCCAGCAGCTTCGACAGGGGGTCTGGAGAGACCCAGTACTTC
CASSFDRGSGETQYF
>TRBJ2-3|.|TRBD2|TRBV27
TGTGCCAGCAGTTTATCCAGCGGGAGCCTCACAGATACGCAGTATTTT
CASSLSSGSLTDTQYF
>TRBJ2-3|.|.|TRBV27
TGTGCCAGCAGTTTATACTCGTCGTTGGATACGCAGTATTTT
CASSLYSSLDTQYF
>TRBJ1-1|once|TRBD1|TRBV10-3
TGTGCCATCAGTCCCGTGACAGGGGGGAACACTGAAGCTTTCTTT
CAISPVTGGNTEAFF
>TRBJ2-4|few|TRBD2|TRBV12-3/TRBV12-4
TGTGCCAGCAGTTCGACTAGCGGGAGGACGGACATTCAGTACTTC
CASSSTSGRTDIQYF
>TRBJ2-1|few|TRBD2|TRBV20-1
TGCAGTGCTCCTACTAGCGGGGGGGCCTACAATGAGCAGTTCTTC
CSAPTSGGAYNEQFF
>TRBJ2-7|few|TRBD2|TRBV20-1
TGCAGTGCTAGATACTTACTAGCGGGAGGCTCCTACGAGCAGTACTTC
CSARYLLAGGSYEQYF
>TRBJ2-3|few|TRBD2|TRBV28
TGTGCCAGCAGTTCTAAAACCGGGACTAGGTTTAATACGCAGTATTTT
CASSSKTGTRFNTQYF
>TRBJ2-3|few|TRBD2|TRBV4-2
TGTGCCAGCAGCTGGGGGGGACTAGCGGGGAGCACAGATACGCAGTATTTT
CASSWGGLAGSTDTQYF
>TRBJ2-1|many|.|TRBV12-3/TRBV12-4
TGTGCCAGCAGTGATAATAGCGGAAACTCCTACAATGAGCAGTTCTTC
CASSDNSGNSYNEQFF
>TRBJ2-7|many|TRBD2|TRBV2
TGTGCCAGCAGTCCAGACCGACTAGCGGGAGGCGAGCAGTACTTC
CASSPDRLAGGEQYF
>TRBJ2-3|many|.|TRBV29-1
TGCAGCGTTGAGGGCAGCTCATCCACAGATACGCAGTATTTT
CSVEGSSSTDTQYF
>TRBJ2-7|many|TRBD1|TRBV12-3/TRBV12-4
TGTGCCAGCAGTTTCTCAGGGGGATCCTACGAGCAGTACTTC
CASSFSGGSYEQYF
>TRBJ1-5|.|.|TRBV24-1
TGTGCCACCAGTGATGGACAGATTAGCAATCAGCCCCAGCATTTT
CATSDGQISNQPQHF
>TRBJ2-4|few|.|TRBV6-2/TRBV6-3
TGTGCCAGCAGTTACCCCGCGGGCGGAGCCAAAAACATTCAGTACTTC
CASSYPAGGAKNIQYF
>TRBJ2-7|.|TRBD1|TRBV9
TGTGCCAGCAGCGTGACAGGGGAATACGAGCAGTACTTC
CASSVTGEYEQYF
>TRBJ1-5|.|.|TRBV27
TGTGCCAGCACCCGGTGGGGTTCAGGTAGTGATCAGCCCCAGCATTTT
CASTRWGSGSDQPQHF
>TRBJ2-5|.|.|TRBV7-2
TGTGCCAGCAGCTCGCCCCCAAACCAAGAGACCCAGTACTTC
CASSSPPNQETQYF
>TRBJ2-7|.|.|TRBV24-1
TGTGCCACCAGTGAAGGACCCTCCTACGAGCAGTACTTC
CATSEGPSYEQYF
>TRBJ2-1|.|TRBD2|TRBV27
TGTGCCAGCAGTTCGACTAGCGGGGGAGTGCATGAGCAGTTCTTC
CASSSTSGGVHEQFF
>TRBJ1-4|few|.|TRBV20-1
TGCAGTGCTAGAGATTTCGGGGGGGTTGCTAATGAAAAACTGTTTTTT
CSARDFGGVANEKLFF
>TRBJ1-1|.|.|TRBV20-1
TGCAGTGTTCTTCCACGCACTGAAGCTTTCTTT
CSVLPRTEAFF
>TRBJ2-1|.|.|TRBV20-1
TGCTGTGCTAGGGGGTTCCGCGGGGGTGGGGGAAATGAGCAGTTCTTC
CCARGFRGGGGNEQFF
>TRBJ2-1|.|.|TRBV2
TGTGCCAGCAGACTACAGGGCGATGGTGAGCAGTTCTTC
CASRLQGDGEQFF
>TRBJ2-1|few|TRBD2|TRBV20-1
TGCAGTGCTAACCCGGGACTAGCGGGAGCCTGGGATGAGCAGTTCTTC
CSANPGLAGAWDEQFF
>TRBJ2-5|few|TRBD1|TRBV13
TGTGCCAGCAGCCAGCGACAGGGGGGAAAAGAGACCCAGTACTTC
CASSQRQGGKETQYF
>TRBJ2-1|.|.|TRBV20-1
TGCAGTGCTAGATCGCCCGGACTTCGGGAGCAGTTCTTC
CSARSPGLREQFF
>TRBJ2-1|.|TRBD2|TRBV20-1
TGCAGTGCTAGAGATTTAGCGGGACCGCACTACAATGAGCAGTTCTTC
CSARDLAGPHYNEQFF
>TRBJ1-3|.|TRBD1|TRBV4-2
TGTGCCAGCAGCCATGGCCGGACAGGAACTACTGGAAACACCATATATTTT
CASSHGRTGTTGNTIYF
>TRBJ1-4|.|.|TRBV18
TGTGCCAGCTCACAAGGAGATGAAAAACTGTTTTTT
CASSQGDEKLFF
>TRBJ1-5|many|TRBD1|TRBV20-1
TGCAGTGCGCCCTCCGGGCAGGGGGCTGGTAATCAGCCCCAGCATTTT
CSAPSGQGAGNQPQHF
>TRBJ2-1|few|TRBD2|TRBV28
TGTGCCAGCAGTTCTGGGACTAGCGGGACCAATGAGCAGTTCTTC
CASSSGTSGTNEQFF
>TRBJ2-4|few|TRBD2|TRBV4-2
TGTGCCAGCAGCCCACTGACTAGCGGCGAGAACATTCAGTACTTC
CASSPLTSGENIQYF
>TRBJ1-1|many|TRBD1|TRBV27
TGTGCCAGCACCCCACTCGGAGGGACAGGGAGGGTGGACACTGAAGCTTTCTTT
CASTPLGGTGRVDTEAFF
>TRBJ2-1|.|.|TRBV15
TGTGCCACCAGCGAACGGACAGTGAACAATGAGCAGTTCTTC
CATSERTVNNEQFF
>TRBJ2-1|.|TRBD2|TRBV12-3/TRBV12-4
TGTGCCACCCGCGGGACTAGCGGCCCCTACAATGAGCAGTTCTTC
CATRGTSGPYNEQFF
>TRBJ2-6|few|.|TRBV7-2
TGTGCCAGTGGGGGACAATACGGGGCCAACGTCCTGACTTTC
CASGGQYGANVLTF
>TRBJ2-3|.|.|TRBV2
TGTGCCAGCTCCCCGACGGCAGGCAGCACAGATACGCAGTATTTT
CASSPTAGSTDTQYF
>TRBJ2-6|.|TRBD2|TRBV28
TGTGCCAGCAGTCCCCGGGGTAGCGGGAGATCTGGGGCCAACGTCCTGACTTTC
CASSPRGSGRSGANVLTF
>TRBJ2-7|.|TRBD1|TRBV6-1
TGTGCCAGCAGGGAACGGGACAGGGGGTTAGGCGAGCAGTACTTC
CASRERDRGLGEQYF
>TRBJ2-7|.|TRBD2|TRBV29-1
TGCAGCGTAGTCATTCGACTAGCGGGAGCGGGCGAGCAGTACTTC
CSVVIRLAGAGEQYF